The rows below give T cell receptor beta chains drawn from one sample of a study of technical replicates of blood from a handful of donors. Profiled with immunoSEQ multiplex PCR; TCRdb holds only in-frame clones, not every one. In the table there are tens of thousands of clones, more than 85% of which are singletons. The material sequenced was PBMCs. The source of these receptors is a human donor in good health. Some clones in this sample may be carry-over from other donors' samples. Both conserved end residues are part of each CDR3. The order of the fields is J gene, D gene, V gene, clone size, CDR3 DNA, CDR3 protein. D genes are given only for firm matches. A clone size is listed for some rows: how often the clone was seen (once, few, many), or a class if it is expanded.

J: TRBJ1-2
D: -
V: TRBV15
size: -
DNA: TGTGCCACCAGCAGGGGGGGACCGGGAATTTATGGCTACACCTTC
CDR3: CATSRGGPGIYGYTF

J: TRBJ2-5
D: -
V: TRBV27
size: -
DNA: TGTGCCAGCACATACAGGAGGGGCCAGACCCAGTACTTC
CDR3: CASTYRRGQTQYF

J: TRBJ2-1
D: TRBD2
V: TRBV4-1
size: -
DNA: TGCGCCAGCAGCCATCTAACCTTCCGGACTAGCGGGAGGCCCGCGGGGAATGAGCAGTTCTTC
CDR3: CASSHLTFRTSGRPAGNEQFF

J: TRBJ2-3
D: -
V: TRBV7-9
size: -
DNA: TGTGCCAGCAGCCTCCCGGGTAGTCCTGCGTTTGATACGCAGTATTTT
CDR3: CASSLPGSPAFDTQYF

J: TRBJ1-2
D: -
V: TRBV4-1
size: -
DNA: TGCGCCAGCAGCCAAGATACCCGAGCCCCCCCTTATGGCTACACCTTC
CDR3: CASSQDTRAPPYGYTF

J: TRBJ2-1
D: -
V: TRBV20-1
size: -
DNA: TGCAGCGCCCCTATTAATGAGCAGTTCTTC
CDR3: CSAPINEQFF

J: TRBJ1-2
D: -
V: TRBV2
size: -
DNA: TGTGCCAGCTGCAGGGGCGCTAACTATGGCTACACCTTC
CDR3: CASCRGANYGYTF

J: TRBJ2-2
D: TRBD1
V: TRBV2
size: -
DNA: TGTGCCAGCAGTGAGACAGGGGGGAACACCGGGGAGCTGTTTTTT
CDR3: CASSETGGNTGELFF

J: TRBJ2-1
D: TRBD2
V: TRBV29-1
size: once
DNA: TGCAGCGTTCTTAGCGGGGGCATATGGGATGAGCAGTTCTTC
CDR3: CSVLSGGIWDEQFF

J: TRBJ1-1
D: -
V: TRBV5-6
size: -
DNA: TGTGCCAGCAGCTTGGGGGGGCTGTCGGACACTGAAGCTTTCTTT
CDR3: CASSLGGLSDTEAFF

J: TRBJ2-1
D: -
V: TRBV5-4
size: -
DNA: TGTGCCAGCAGCTACACAGCTACCTCCTACAATGAGCAGTTCTTC
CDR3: CASSYTATSYNEQFF

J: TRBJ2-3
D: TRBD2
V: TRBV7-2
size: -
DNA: TGTGCCAGCAGCTTAGCGGGAGGGACGCAGTATTTT
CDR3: CASSLAGGTQYF

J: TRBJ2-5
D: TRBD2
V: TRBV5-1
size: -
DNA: TGCGCCAGCAGCCCTAGCGGGGGGGCCGAGACCCAGTACTTC
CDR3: CASSPSGGAETQYF

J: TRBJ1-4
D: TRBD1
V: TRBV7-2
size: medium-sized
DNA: TGTGCCAGCAGACCAGAGGGACAGGGCTGGGGAAAACTGTTTTTT
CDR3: CASRPEGQGWGKLFF

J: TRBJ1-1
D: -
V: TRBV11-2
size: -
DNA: TGTGCCAGCAGCTCAGGGGCAGGGGTGAGCACTGAAGCTTTCTTT
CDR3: CASSSGAGVSTEAFF

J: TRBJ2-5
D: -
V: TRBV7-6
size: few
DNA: TGTGCCAGCAGCCAATCGACTTCTAACGCCCTCCAAGAGACCCAGTACTTC
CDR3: CASSQSTSNALQETQYF